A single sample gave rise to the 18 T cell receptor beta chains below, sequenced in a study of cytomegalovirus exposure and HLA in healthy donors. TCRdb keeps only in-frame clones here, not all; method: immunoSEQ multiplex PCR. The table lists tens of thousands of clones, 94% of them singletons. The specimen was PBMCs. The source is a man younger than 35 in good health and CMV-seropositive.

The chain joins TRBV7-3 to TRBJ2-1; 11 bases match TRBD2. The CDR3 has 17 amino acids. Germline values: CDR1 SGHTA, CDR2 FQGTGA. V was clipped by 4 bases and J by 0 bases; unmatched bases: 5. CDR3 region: CASSSPTSGSSYNEQFF. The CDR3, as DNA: TGTGCCAGCAGCTCCCCTACTAGCGGGAGCTCCTACAATGAGCAGTTCTTC. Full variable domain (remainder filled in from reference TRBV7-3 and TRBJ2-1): GAGVSQTPSNKVTEKGKYVELRCDPISGHTALYWYRQSLGQGPEFLIYFQGTGAADDSGLPNDRFFAVRPEGSVSTLKIQRTERGDSAVYLCASSSPTSGSSYNEQFFGPGTRLTVL.

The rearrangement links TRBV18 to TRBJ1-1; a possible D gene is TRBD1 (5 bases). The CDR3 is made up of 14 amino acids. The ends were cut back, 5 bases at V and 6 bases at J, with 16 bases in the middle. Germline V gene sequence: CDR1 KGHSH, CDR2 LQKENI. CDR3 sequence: CASSSQQGRAEAFF. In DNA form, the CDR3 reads TGTGCCAGCTCATCGCAGCAGGGTCGCGCTGAAGCTTTCTTT.

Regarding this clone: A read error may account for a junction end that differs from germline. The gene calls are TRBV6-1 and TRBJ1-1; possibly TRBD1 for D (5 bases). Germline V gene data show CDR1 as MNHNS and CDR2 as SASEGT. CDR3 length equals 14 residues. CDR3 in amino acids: CASTEPGLNTEAFF. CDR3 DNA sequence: TGTGCCAGCACTGAACCAGGGCTCAACACTGAAGCTTTCTTT.

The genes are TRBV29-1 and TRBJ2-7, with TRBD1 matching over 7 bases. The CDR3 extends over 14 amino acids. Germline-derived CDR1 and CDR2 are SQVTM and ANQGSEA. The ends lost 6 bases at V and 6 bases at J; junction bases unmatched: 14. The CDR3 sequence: CSVTLRQGFSEQYF. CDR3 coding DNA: TGCAGCGTCACACTCAGACAGGGTTTTTCCGAGCAGTACTTC.

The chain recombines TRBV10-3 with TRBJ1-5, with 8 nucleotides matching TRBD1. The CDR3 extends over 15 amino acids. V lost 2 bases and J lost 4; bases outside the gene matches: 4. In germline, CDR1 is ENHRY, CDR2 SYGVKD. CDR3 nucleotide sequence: TGTGCCATCAGTGAGCACAGGGGGGGGAATCAGCCCCAGCATTTT. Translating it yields CAISEHRGGNQPQHF.

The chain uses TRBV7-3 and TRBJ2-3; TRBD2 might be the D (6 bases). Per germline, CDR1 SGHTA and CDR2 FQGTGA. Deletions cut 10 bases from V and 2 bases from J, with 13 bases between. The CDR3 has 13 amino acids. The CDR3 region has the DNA TGTGCCACCCGAAGCGGGCCCACAGATACGCAGTATTTT. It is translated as CATRSGPTDTQYF.

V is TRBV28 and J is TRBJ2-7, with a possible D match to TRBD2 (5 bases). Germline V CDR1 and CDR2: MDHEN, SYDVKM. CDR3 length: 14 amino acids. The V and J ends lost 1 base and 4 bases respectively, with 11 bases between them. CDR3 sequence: CASSLSLEGYEQYF. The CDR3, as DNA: TGTGCCAGCAGTTTATCTCTTGAGGGATACGAGCAGTACTTC.

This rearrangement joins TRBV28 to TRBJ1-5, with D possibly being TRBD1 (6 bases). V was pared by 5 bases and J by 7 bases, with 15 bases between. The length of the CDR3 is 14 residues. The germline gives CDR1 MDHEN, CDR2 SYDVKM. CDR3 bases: TGTGCCAGCAGTCCAACAGGGTACGACCAGCCCCAGCATTTT. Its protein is CASSPTGYDQPQHF.

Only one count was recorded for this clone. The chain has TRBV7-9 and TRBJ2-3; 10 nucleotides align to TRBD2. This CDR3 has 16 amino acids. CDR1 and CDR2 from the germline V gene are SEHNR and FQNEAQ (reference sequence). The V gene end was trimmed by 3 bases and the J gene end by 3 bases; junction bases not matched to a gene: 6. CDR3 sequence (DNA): TGTGCCAGCAGCTTCTCCACTAGCGGGATTACAGATACGCAGTATTTT. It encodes CASSFSTSGITDTQYF.

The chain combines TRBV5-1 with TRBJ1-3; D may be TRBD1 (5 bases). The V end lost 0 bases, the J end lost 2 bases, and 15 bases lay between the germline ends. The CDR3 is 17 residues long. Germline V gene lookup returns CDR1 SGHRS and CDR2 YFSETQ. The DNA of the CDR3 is TGCGCCAGCAGCTTGGAACAAACAGGAATCCCTGGAAACACCATATATTTT. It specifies CASSLEQTGIPGNTIYF. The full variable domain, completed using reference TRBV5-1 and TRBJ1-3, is KAGVTQTPRYLIKTRGQQVTLSCSPISGHRSVSWYQQTPGQGLQFLFEYFSETQRNKGNFPGRFSGRQFSNSRSEMNVSTLELGDSALYLCASSLEQTGIPGNTIYFGEGSWLTVV.

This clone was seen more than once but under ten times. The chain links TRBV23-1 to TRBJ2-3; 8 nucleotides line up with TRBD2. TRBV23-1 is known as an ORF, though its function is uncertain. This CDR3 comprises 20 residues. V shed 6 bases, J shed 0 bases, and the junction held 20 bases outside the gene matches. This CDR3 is CASRTTNDLTSGYSTDTQYF. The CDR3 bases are TGCGCCAGCAGAACGACCAACGATCTTACTAGCGGCTATAGCACAGATACGCAGTATTTT.

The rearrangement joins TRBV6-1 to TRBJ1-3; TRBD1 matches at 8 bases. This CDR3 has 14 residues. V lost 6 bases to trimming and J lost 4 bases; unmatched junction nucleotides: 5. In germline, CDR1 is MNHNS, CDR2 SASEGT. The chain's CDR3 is CASRPSGGGNTIYF. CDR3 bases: TGTGCCAGCAGACCTTCAGGGGGCGGAAACACCATATATTTT.

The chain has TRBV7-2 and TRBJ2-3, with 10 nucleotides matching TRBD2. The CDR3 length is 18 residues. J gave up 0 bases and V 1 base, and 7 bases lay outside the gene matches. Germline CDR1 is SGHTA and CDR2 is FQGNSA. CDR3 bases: TGTGCCAGCAGCTTAGTGAGCGGGAGGGCCACTAGCACAGATACGCAGTATTTT. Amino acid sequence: CASSLVSGRATSTDTQYF.

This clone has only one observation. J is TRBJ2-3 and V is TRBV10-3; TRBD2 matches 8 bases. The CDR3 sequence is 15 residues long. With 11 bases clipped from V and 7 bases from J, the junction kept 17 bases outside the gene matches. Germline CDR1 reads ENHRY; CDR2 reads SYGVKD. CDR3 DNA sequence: TGTGCCTCCCGCCCCGGGAGCGGGAGATTAAATACGCAGTATTTT. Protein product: CASRPGSGRLNTQYF.

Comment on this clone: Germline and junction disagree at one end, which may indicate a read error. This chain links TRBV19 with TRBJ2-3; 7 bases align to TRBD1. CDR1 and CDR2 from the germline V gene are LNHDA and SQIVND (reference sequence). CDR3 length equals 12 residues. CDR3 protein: CASNCTGERMNF. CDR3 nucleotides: TGTGCCAGTAATTGTACAGGGGAGAGGATGAATTTT.

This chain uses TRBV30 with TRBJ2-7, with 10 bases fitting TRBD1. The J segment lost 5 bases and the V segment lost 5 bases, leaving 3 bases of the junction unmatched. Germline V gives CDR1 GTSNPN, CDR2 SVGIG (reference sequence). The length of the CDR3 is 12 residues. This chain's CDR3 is CAWDRGLDEQYF. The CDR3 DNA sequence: TGTGCCTGGGACAGGGGGCTCGACGAGCAGTACTTC.

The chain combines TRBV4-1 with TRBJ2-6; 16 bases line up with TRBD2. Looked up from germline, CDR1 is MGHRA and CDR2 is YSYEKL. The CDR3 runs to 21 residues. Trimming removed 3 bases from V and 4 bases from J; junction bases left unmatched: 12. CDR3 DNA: TGCGCCAGCAGCCATCCACCCGGGGGACTAGCGGGAGGGCGAGGGGCCAACGTCCTGACTTTC. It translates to CASSHPPGGLAGGRGANVLTF.

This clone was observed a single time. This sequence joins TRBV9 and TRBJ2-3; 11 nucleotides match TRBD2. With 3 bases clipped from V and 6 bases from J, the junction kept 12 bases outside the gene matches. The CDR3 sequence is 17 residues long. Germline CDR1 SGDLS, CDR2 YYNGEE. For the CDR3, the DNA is TGTGCCAGCAGCGCTTATACTAGCGGGGGAGTGTTTGATACGCAGTATTTT. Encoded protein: CASSAYTSGGVFDTQYF.